This TCR beta chain was captured by sequencing in a study of cytomegalovirus exposure and HLA in healthy donors. Background on the study: In a previous analysis, 117 million unique TCR beta sequences were found from roughly 200 million T cells. General study points: A later analysis reportedly identified an Asian-associated ancestry cluster as carrying fewer N-insertions than the 666-donor mean.

This CDR3 is 18 amino acids long. Germline V lookup: CDR1 MGHDK, CDR2 SYGVNS. The V gene end was trimmed by 3 bases and the J gene end by 2 bases; junction bases not matched to a gene: 11. Turning to this clone: What it binds is not known.

A multiplex PCR was run with 60 Vbeta primers and 13 Jbeta primers. Sequencing used immunoSEQ multiplex PCR; TCRdb keeps in-frame clones, though not all of them. The sample shows 95,000 to 150,000 clones, roughly three fifths of them seen only once. The sample taken for sequencing was PBMCs. The V gene is TRBV25-1, the J gene TRBJ2-7; 12 bases are a match to TRBD2. This receptor was taken from a woman between 35 and 50 years old in good health and CMV-seropositive. The CDR3 region is CASSDSSGTSGPTYEQYF. CDR3 in DNA: TGTGCCAGCAGTGATTCCTCAGGGACTAGCGGGCCGACCTACGAGCAGTACTTC.